Presented here are 19 T cell receptor beta chains from one specimen sequenced in a study of CD8 T cells in ankylosing spondylitis. TCRdb fed the 5' RACE reads into MiXCR, producing one record per CDR3 protein. This table has approximately 300,000 distinct CDR3 sequences, about 20% appearing once. Sequences were obtained from blood, either unsorted or a sorted T cell fraction (not recorded which). The receptors were sampled from a female donor with ankylosing spondylitis or in good health (not recorded which).

In this sample, this clonotype turned up many times. This rearrangement joins TRBV5-1 to TRBJ2-1; 9 bases fit TRBD2. Germline V gene lookup returns CDR1 SGHRS and CDR2 YFSETQ. The CDR3 totals 15 residues. With V trimmed by 0 bases and J by 6 bases, 4 bases remained unmatched. The CDR3 here is CASSLGLAVRNEQFF. DNA of the CDR3: TGCGCCAGCAGCTTGGGACTAGCGGTTCGCAATGAGCAGTTCTTC.

The V and J genes are TRBV7-8 and TRBJ2-2, with 9 bases identical to TRBD2. The junction had 4 bases not matched to a gene; V was cut back by 6 bases and J by 2 bases. CDR3 length: 15 residues. Germline V gene data show CDR1 as SGHVS and CDR2 as FQNEAQ. The CDR3 loop reads CASRRLAVNTGELFF. CDR3 bases: TGTGCCAGCAGGCGACTAGCGGTTAACACCGGGGAGCTGTTTTTT.

This clonotype has just a few counts. CDR3 sequence (DNA): TGCAGTGCTAGATTCAGGGATTTTGAAAAACTGTTTTTT. Its translation: CSARFRDFEKLFF. The genes are TRBV20-1 and TRBJ1-4, with D possibly TRBD1 on 5 matching bases. The germline V gene encodes CDR1 DFQATT and CDR2 SNEGSKA (reference sequence). V was clipped by 2 bases and J by 7 bases, with 11 bases between them. The CDR3 runs 13 residues.

The V call is TRBV15, the J call TRBJ1-5; 7 nucleotides agree with TRBD1. The CDR3 has 20 amino acids. V trimming: 2 bases; J trimming: 2 bases; junction bases outside the gene matches: 18. The V gene's germline CDR1 is LNHNV and CDR2 YYDKDF (reference sequence). CDR3 DNA: TGTGCCACCAGCAGACTCTCCGGGCGGTCCCGACAGGGAGGCAATCAGCCCCAGCATTTT. Translated, it gives CATSRLSGRSRQGGNQPQHF.

The V call is TRBV5-1, the J call TRBJ2-3; tentatively, D is TRBD1 (6 bases). The germline V and J ends were trimmed by 3 bases and 4 bases, with 15 bases remaining between them. The CDR3 covers 15 residues. The germline gives CDR1 SGHRS, CDR2 YFSETQ. CDR3 residues: CASSYQTGYADTQYF. CDR3 coding DNA: TGCGCCAGCAGCTACCAAACAGGGTACGCAGATACGCAGTATTTT.

This clonotype was seen a single time. Written as DNA, the CDR3 is TGTGCCAGCAGCCCAACGGGACAGGTCTACAATGAGCAGTTCTTC. This encodes CASSPTGQVYNEQFF. The genes are TRBV11-2 and TRBJ2-1; 8 bases agree with TRBD1. The J segment lost 3 bases and the V segment lost 5 bases, leaving 6 bases of the junction unmatched. This CDR3 has 15 residues. CDR1 SGHAT and CDR2 FQNNGV come from the germline V gene.

In DNA, the CDR3 is TGTGCCATCAGTGACGTCACTGAAGCTTTCTTT. This encodes CAISDVTEAFF. The chain carries TRBV10-3 and TRBJ1-1; D call uncertain. V gave up 3 bases and J gave up 4 bases, with 3 bases separating them. Germline CDR1 is ENHRY and CDR2 is SYGVKD. The CDR3 runs to 11 residues.

This clonotype was counted ten times or more. The chain recombines TRBV15 with TRBJ2-5; TRBD1 aligns across 9 bases. Germline trimming cut 9 bases from V and 2 bases from J; bases unmatched to any gene: 10. The CDR3 is 15 amino acids. Germline values: CDR1 LNHNV, CDR2 YYDKDF (reference sequence). CDR3 in DNA: TGTGCCACGAACCTCGGGACAGGGTTGCAAGAGACCCAGTACTTC. It encodes CATNLGTGLQETQYF.

This clonotype was seen many times. The chain joins TRBV14 to TRBJ1-1; 7 bases are a match to TRBD1. There are 14 residues in the CDR3. V gave up 5 bases and J gave up 1 base; unmatched junction bases: 4. From germline, CDR1 is SGHDN and CDR2 FVKESK. DNA for the CDR3: TGTGCCAGCAGCGAACGACAGGGGAACACTGAAGCTTTCTTT. Protein product: CASSERQGNTEAFF.

This clonotype appeared a single time. The chain uses TRBV3-1 and TRBJ2-3, with 9 positions matching TRBD2. Trimming cost V 10 bases and J 5 bases; bases outside gene matches: 16. CDR3 length: 16 residues. Germline V gene sequence: CDR1 LGHDT, CDR2 YNNKEL (reference sequence). The CDR3 DNA is TGTGCCACCCTGCGTTGGCTAGCGGGATATGGAGATACGCAGTATTTT. Residues: CATLRWLAGYGDTQYF.

This clonotype was seen a handful of times. V is TRBV5-4 and J is TRBJ2-2; 11 bases map to TRBD2. The CDR3 length is 15 residues. The V and J ends lost 3 bases and 3 bases, in that order; junction bases with no gene match: 1. Per germline, CDR1 SGHNT and CDR2 YYREEE (reference sequence). This CDR3 is CASSSGLADTGELFF. For the CDR3, the DNA is TGTGCCAGCAGCTCGGGACTAGCGGACACCGGGGAGCTGTTTTTT.

In its sample, this clonotype was seen many times. The chain carries TRBV29-1 and TRBJ2-1; perhaps TRBD2 as D (6 bases). CDR1 and CDR2 (germline): SQVTM, ANQGSEA. This CDR3 comprises 16 residues. Trimming cost V 7 bases and J 4 bases, with 23 bases left between them. The CDR3 nucleotides are TGCAGCGCCTTTTCCGGGAGCAGGGTCCTGTACAATGAGCAGTTCTTC. Protein sequence: CSAFSGSRVLYNEQFF.

With regard to this clonotype: A read error may be the cause here, since a much bigger clone is one base away. CDR3 amino acids: CASTNTEAFF. CDR3 DNA: TGTGCCAGCACGAACACTGAAGCTTTCTTT. V gene TRBV6-1 combines with J gene TRBJ1-1; D gene unclear. The V gene lost 7 bases and the J gene lost 1 base, with 1 base spanning the gap. Germline V lookup: CDR1 MNHNS, CDR2 SASEGT. The CDR3 covers 10 residues.

In its sample, this clonotype was seen a few times. The chain is built from TRBV12-3 or TRBV12-4 and TRBJ2-1; TRBD2 aligns across 8 bases. This CDR3 is built from 17 residues. J gave up 6 bases and V 1 base, and 11 bases lay outside the gene matches. The CDR3 DNA follows: TGTGCCAGCAGTTTAGTGTTTTCGGGAGGGCCGGGCAATGAGCAGTTCTTC. It specifies CASSLVFSGGPGNEQFF.

The rearrangement links TRBV28 to TRBJ2-7; D is uncertain. The germline gives CDR1 MDHEN, CDR2 SYDVKM. V was pared by 5 bases and J by 3 bases, with 8 bases between. The CDR3 contains 12 residues. CDR3 amino acids: CASSPLNYEQYF. The DNA of the CDR3 is TGTGCCAGCAGTCCCCTCAACTACGAGCAGTACTTC.

This clonotype appeared a few times. The chain uses TRBV20-1 and TRBJ2-7; 9 bases fit TRBD2. The CDR3 runs 15 residues. J was trimmed by 7 bases and V by 1 base; bases with no gene match: 11. Germline assignment: CDR1 DFQATT and CDR2 SNEGSKA (reference sequence). CDR3 coding DNA: TGCAGTGCTAGAGTCCTAGCGGGAACCCCATGGGAGCAGTACTTC. Translated: CSARVLAGTPWEQYF.

The rearrangement uses TRBV30 and TRBJ1-1; D is unclear. Germline V gene lookup returns CDR1 GTSNPN and CDR2 SVGIG (reference sequence). The CDR3 covers 12 residues. V lost 1 base, J lost 10 bases, and 13 bases lay in between. The CDR3 nucleotides are TGTGCCTGGAGTGAATTGCTACAAAGAGCTTTCTTT. Translated: CAWSELLQRAFF.

There are a few counts of this clonotype. The rearrangement links TRBV11-1 to TRBJ2-1; 9 bases agree with TRBD2. The CDR3 spans 18 residues. V shed 1 base, J shed 2 bases, and the junction held 9 bases outside the gene matches. Germline V gives CDR1 SGHAT, CDR2 FQDESV (reference sequence). CDR3 in amino acids: CASSLVAASGTTYNEQFF. The CDR3 nucleotides are TGTGCCAGCAGCTTAGTTGCGGCTAGCGGGACGACCTACAATGAGCAGTTCTTC.

The gene calls are TRBV6-2 or TRBV6-3 and TRBJ1-1; possibly TRBD1 for D (5 bases). The germline V gene has CDR1 MNHEY and CDR2 SVGEGT. CDR3 length: 14 amino acids. V lost 5 bases and J lost 5, with 15 bases in between. The CDR3 DNA reads TGTGCCAGCAGTCCCCGGGCCGAGGGGACTGAAGCTTTCTTT. It translates to CASSPRAEGTEAFF.